This entry describes one TCR beta chain. As yet, its antigen is unknown. The identical CDR3 is also encoded by other nucleotide sequences in the sample. The CDR3 extends over 14 amino acids. Germline assignment: CDR1 SGHDN and CDR2 FVKESK. V shed 1 base, J shed 2 bases, and the junction held 2 bases outside the gene matches. The method was immunoSEQ multiplex PCR; TCRdb's version includes in-frame clones alone and lacks a portion of them. The data contain about 170,000 clones, around nine tenths of them singletons. This record comes from a study of T cell responses to AZD1222 COVID-19 vaccine. Study outcomes and limitations: The CD4 TCRs associated with vaccination extended across spike and predominated at 160-218 and 743-854. Clonal diversity was possibly underestimated, and the donors were mostly white British, with more females.

The material sequenced was peripheral blood, taken 28 days after the second AZD1222 dose. This receptor was identified in an adult who received the AZD1222 COVID-19 vaccine. The chain links TRBV14 to TRBJ2-7; 7 bases line up with TRBD1. CDR3 sequence: CASSQGRGPYEQYF. CDR3 nucleotide sequence: TGTGCCAGCAGCCAAGGTAGGGGGCCCTACGAGCAGTACTTC. The whole variable domain, filled in from reference TRBV14 and TRBJ2-7, reads EAGVTQFPSHSVIEKGQTVTLRCDPISGHDNLYWYRRVMGKEIKFLLHFVKESKQDESGMPNNRFLAERTGGTYSTLKVQPAELEDSGVYFCASSQGRGPYEQYFGPGTRLTVT.